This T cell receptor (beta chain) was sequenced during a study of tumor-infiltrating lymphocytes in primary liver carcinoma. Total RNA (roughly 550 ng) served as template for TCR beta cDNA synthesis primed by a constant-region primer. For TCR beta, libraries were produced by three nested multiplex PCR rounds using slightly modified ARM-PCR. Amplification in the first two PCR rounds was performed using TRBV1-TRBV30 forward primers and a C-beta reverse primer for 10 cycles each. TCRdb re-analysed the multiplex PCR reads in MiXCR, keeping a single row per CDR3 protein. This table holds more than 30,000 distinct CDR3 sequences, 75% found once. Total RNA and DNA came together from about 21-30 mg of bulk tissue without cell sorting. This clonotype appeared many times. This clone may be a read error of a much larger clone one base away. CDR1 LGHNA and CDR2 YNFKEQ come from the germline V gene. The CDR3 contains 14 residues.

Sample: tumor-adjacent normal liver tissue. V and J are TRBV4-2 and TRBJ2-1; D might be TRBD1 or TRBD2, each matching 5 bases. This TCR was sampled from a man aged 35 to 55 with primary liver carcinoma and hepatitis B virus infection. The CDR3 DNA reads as TGTGCCAGCAGCCAAGATCGGGGCGCCGGGGAGCGGTTCTTC. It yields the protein CASSQDRGAGERFF.